The T cell receptor beta chain under discussion was sequenced for a study of beta chain features in type 1 diabetes. Study background: Healthy donors and patients showed comparable age, gender and cell yields. Study-level results: The question of HLA type influencing TCRB rearrangement was one that remained unresolved here.

Every bit of the isolated RNA underwent reverse transcription, so sequencing read expressed TCRB transcripts. Using immunoSEQ multiplex PCR, the repertoire was profiled, and TCRdb retains in-frame clones only, with some absent. The sample yields about 330,000 clones, approximately 9.9% seen once. CD4+ cells of the naive, central memory, regulatory and stem cell-like memory types were sorted via CD45RO/CCR7/CD25/CD127/CD95/CD27. The CDR3 sequence is 15 residues long. CDR1 SGDLS and CDR2 YYNGEE come from the germline V gene. The V segment lost 4 bases and the J segment 3 bases; nucleotides outside the gene matches: 8. Of note for this clone: The target antigen is unknown.

The clonotype originates from a woman younger than 45 in good health. V and J are TRBV9 and TRBJ2-7, with 9 bases aligning to TRBD2. Specimen: naive CD4+ T cells from blood. The CDR3: CASSRSQTSGYEQYF. In DNA, the CDR3 is TGTGCCAGCAGCCGATCCCAGACTAGCGGCTACGAGCAGTACTTC.